What follows are 17 T cell receptor beta chains derived from one specimen sequenced in a study of blood T cell dynamics during melanoma immunotherapy (dated by TCRdb to the early 2020s). The time point label corresponds to: week 3, after first cycle of checkpoint inhibitor. Libraries were constructed by the immunoSEQ multiplex PCR assay. TCRdb carries this immuneACCESS record with in-frame sequences only. Its versions omit some clonotypes, under half of them owing to an unresolved V gene in the studies checked, with the rest unexplained. The sample table shows 25,000 to 35,000 clones, and over 70% are seen once. The top ten clonotypes cover 10% of the sample. The source material was blood, sampled from a patient treated with checkpoint blockade. These receptors came from a human donor with melanoma.

The V gene is TRBV6-1, the J gene TRBJ1-6, with D tentatively TRBD1 (6 bases). CDR1 and CDR2 from the germline V gene are MNHNS and SASEGT. The V and J ends lost 5 bases and 6 bases respectively, with 14 bases between them. The CDR3 is made up of 15 amino acids. DNA for the CDR3: TGTGCCAGCAGTAGCCGGACAGCGGGTAATTCACCCCTCCACTTT. It codes for CASSSRTAGNSPLHF.

The gene calls are TRBV4-3 and TRBJ2-7, with D maybe TRBD2 (5 bases). Trimming shortened V by 1 base and J by 2 bases, and 12 bases separated the two germline ends. Looked up from germline, CDR1 is LGHNA and CDR2 is YSLEER. This CDR3 has 15 residues. In DNA form, the CDR3 reads TGCGCCAGCAGCCAAGGCCGGGGTACCACCTACGAGCAGTACTTC. Translated, it gives CASSQGRGTTYEQYF.

The chain carries TRBV19 and TRBJ1-2, with 8 bases aligning to TRBD1. The V segment lost 5 bases and the J segment 7 bases; nucleotides outside the gene matches: 0. This CDR3 region has 11 residues. The germline V gene encodes CDR1 LNHDA and CDR2 SQIVND (reference sequence). The CDR3 DNA is TGTGCCAGTAGTGACAGGGGTGGCTACACCTTC. Its translation: CASSDRGGYTF.

J is TRBJ1-3 and V is TRBV6-1; D remains ambiguous. The CDR3 is 11 residues long. Per germline, CDR1 MNHNS and CDR2 SASEGT. With 7 bases removed from V and 7 bases from J, the gap between germline ends came to 8 bases. Here the CDR3 DNA reads TGTGCCAGCATCCTCCTTAACACCATATATTTT. Translated: CASILLNTIYF.

The V call is TRBV28, the J call TRBJ2-7; 11 nucleotides align to TRBD2. The length of the CDR3 is 15 residues. Trimming removed 7 bases from V and 2 bases from J; junction bases left unmatched: 7. Germline values: CDR1 MDHEN, CDR2 SYDVKM. CDR3 sequence reads: CASNSGTSGTYEQYF. The CDR3, as DNA: TGTGCCAGCAACTCCGGGACTAGCGGTACCTACGAGCAGTACTTC.

The J gene is TRBJ1-1, the V gene TRBV5-1, with D unresolved. V was pared by 0 bases and J by 1 base, with 7 bases between. This CDR3 is built from 14 residues. CDR1 SGHRS and CDR2 YFSETQ come from the germline V gene. The CDR3 coding sequence is TGCGCCAGCAGCTTGGCTCACAAGAACACTGAAGCTTTCTTT. This gives the protein CASSLAHKNTEAFF.

This clone appeared a few times. The chain uses TRBV4-2 and TRBJ1-2; D possibly corresponds to TRBD1 (6 bases). CDR3 length: 16 residues. V lost 4 bases to trimming and J lost 1 base, with 16 bases between them. CDR1 LGHNA and CDR2 YNFKEQ come from the germline V gene. CDR3 residues: CASSPGEQRNNYGYTF. The CDR3 bases are TGTGCCAGCAGCCCAGGGGAACAGAGGAATAACTATGGCTACACCTTC.

The V and J genes are TRBV4-1 and TRBJ1-2, with 9 bases lining up with TRBD1. CDR3 length: 11 residues. After removal of 4 bases from V and 13 bases from J, the junction contained 4 bases not matched to a gene. Per germline, CDR1 MGHRA and CDR2 YSYEKL. CDR3 sequence reads: CASSRDRESTF. The CDR3 DNA follows: TGCGCCAGCAGCCGGGACAGGGAATCCACCTTC.

This clone was counted between two and nine times. This rearrangement joins TRBV5-6 to TRBJ2-1; 7 positions agree with TRBD1. Germline V gene data show CDR1 as SGHDT and CDR2 as YYEEEE. The V and J ends lost 4 bases and 6 bases, in that order; junction bases with no gene match: 4. There are 13 residues in the CDR3. The CDR3 DNA reads TGTGCCAGCAGCACCCGGGACAGCAATGAGCAGTTCTTC. It encodes CASSTRDSNEQFF.

V gene TRBV19 combines with J gene TRBJ1-2; D gene uncertain. The CDR3 length is 10 residues. V was cut by 6 bases and J by 5 bases, with 4 bases left in between. The germline V gene has CDR1 LNHDA and CDR2 SQIVND (reference sequence). The CDR3 region has the DNA TGTGCCAGTAGAGGGTATGGCTACACCTTC. As protein: CASRGYGYTF. Combining the CDR3 with reference TRBV19 and TRBJ1-2 gives the whole variable domain DGGITQSPKYLFRKEGQNVTLSCEQNLNHDAMYWYRQDPGQGLRLIYYSQIVNDFQKGDIAEGYSVSREKKESFPLTVTSAQKNPTAFYLCASRGYGYTFGSGTRLTVV.

The gene calls are TRBV27 and TRBJ2-1; D not resolved. CDR3 length equals 15 residues. Germline V gives CDR1 MNHEY, CDR2 SMNVEV (reference sequence). Trimming removed 2 bases at V and 8 bases at J, with 16 bases between. CDR3: CASSLMWSESHEQFF. The DNA of the CDR3 is TGTGCCAGCAGTTTAATGTGGTCGGAGTCCCATGAGCAGTTCTTC.

As DNA, the CDR3 is TGTGCCAGCATCTCGACTAGCGGGGCCCTTTACGAGCAGTACTTC. Residues: CASISTSGALYEQYF. The chain uses TRBV6-1 and TRBJ2-7; TRBD2 aligns across 11 bases. CDR1 MNHNS and CDR2 SASEGT come from the germline V gene. J gave up 4 bases and V 7 bases, and 9 bases lay outside the gene matches. There are 15 residues in the CDR3.

This sequence joins TRBV9 and TRBJ1-1; no reliable D call. CDR1 SGDLS and CDR2 YYNGEE come from the germline V gene. The CDR3 extends over 15 amino acids. V was shortened by 0 bases and J by 4 bases, with 13 bases between the two germline ends. The CDR3 here is CASSVGVWGGTEAFF. The CDR3 DNA sequence: TGTGCCAGCAGCGTAGGGGTTTGGGGAGGCACTGAAGCTTTCTTT.

The chain's CDR3 is CATSTRTGWATDTQYF. CDR3 in DNA: TGTGCCACCAGCACGCGGACAGGGTGGGCCACAGATACGCAGTATTTT. The chain joins TRBV15 to TRBJ2-3, with 8 bases aligning to TRBD1. CDR3 length: 16 amino acids. CDR1 is LNHNV, CDR2 YYDKDF, per germline (reference sequence). J gave up 2 bases and V 4 bases, and 8 bases lay outside the gene matches.

In its sample, this clone was seen once. This rearrangement joins TRBV29-1 to TRBJ1-4, with unresolved D. The V gene's germline CDR1 is SQVTM and CDR2 ANQGSEA. The V end was cut by 6 bases, the J end by 0 bases, with 17 bases between. This CDR3 region has 16 residues. The CDR3 nucleotides are TGCAGCGTCCCGAAACCGACGACTACAACTAATGAAAAACTGTTTTTT. It translates to CSVPKPTTTTNEKLFF.

V usage is TRBV28 and J usage is TRBJ2-7; D may be TRBD2 (6 bases). Germline lookup yields CDR1 MDHEN and CDR2 SYDVKM. V was clipped by 4 bases and J by 0 bases, with 16 bases between them. This CDR3 is built from 16 residues. In nucleotides, the CDR3 is TGTGCCAGCAGTTCGATAAATAGCGGTAGCTCCTACGAGCAGTACTTC. Residues: CASSSINSGSSYEQYF.

This clone has only one observation. The J gene is TRBJ2-3, the V gene TRBV10-3; TRBD2 aligns across 8 bases. The CDR3 runs to 15 residues. Per the germline V gene, CDR1 is ENHRY and CDR2 is SYGVKD. With V trimmed by 6 bases and J by 0 bases, 5 bases remained unmatched. The CDR3 sequence: CAIRGLAVSTDTQYF. CDR3 nucleotide sequence: TGTGCCATCAGAGGACTAGCTGTGAGCACAGATACGCAGTATTTT.